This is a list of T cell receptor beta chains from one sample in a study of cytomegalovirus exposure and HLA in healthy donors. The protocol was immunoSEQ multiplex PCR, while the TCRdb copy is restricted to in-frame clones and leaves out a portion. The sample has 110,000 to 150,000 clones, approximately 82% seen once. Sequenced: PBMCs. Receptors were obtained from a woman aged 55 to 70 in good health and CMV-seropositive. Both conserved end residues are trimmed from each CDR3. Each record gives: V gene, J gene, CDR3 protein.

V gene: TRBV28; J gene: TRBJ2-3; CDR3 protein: ASTGWGSEVWREIPDTQY
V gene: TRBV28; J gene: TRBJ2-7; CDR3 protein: ASSFGTGQGSYEQY
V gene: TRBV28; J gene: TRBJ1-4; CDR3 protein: ASSLLGPDRGDEKLF
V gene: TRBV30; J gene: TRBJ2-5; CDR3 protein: AWRLRETQY
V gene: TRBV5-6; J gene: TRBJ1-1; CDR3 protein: ASSPTGGYTEAF
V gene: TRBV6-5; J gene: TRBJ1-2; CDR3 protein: ASRPPGQGNYGYT
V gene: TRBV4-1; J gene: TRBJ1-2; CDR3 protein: ASSQDVLAANYGYT
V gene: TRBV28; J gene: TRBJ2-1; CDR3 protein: ASSPRGSGRFSRQF
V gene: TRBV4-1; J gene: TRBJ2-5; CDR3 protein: ASSQDREETQY
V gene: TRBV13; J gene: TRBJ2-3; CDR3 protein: ASSSGGGMRTDTQY
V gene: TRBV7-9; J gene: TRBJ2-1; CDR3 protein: ASSQEGAGYNEQF
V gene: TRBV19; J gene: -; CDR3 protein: ASSNGQGFYEQY
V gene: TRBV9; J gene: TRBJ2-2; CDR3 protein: ASSVGTSGSGGELF
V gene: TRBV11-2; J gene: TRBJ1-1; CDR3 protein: ASSRRLNSLGEAF
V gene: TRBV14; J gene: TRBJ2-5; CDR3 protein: ASSQEWAMVETQY
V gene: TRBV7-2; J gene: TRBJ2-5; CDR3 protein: ASSLDQGAREQY
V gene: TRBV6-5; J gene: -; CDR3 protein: ASTSDRSGNTIY
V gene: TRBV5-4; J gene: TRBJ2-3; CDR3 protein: ASSSDREYTDTQY
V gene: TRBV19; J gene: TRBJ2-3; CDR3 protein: ASSWVLGAPDTQY
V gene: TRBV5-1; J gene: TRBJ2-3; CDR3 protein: ASSILEAGVDTDTQY
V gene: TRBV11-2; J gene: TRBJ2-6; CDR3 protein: ASSLGAGRLSGANVLT
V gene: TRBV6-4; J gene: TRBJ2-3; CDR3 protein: ASSRLADTQY
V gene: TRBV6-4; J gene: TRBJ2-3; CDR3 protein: ASSEGLYTDTQY
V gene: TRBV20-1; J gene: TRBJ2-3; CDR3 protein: RASNTDTQY
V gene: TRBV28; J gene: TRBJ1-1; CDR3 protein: ASSLPGMNTEAF
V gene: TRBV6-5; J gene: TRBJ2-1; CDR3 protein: ASSYEGDYNEQF